The 25 T cell receptor beta chains given below trace back to one sample, sequenced in a study of T cells in Graves' hyperthyroidism and ophthalmopathy. Amplification targeted TCR beta CDR3 regions from RNA transcripts. The primer set for the first-round RT-PCR of the TCR CDR3 was HTBI. MiXCR, run by TCRdb on the multiplex PCR reads, gives a single entry per CDR3 protein. The sample has 300,000 to 350,000 distinct CDR3 sequences, 15% to 20% seen once. Input material: blood. The receptors stem from a woman between 40 and 50 years old with Graves' ophthalmopathy.

In regard to this clonotype: A junction boundary mismatches the germline segment, possibly from a read error. The J gene is TRBJ2-2, the V gene TRBV12-3 or TRBV12-4; D may be TRBD2 (5 bases). The CDR3 consists of 15 residues. CDR3 bases: TGTGCCAGCAGCCGCCGGGCCAAGGAGCACGGGGAGCTGTATTTT. This translates into CASSRRAKEHGELYF.

The sample holds one count of this clonotype. The chain links TRBV18 to TRBJ1-6; D not certain. This CDR3 is 16 amino acids long. V lost 2 bases, J lost 5 bases, and 13 bases lay in between. Germline CDR1 and CDR2: KGHSH and LQKENI. The CDR3 region has the DNA TGTGCCAGCTCACCATGGATTCCGGGTAATAATTCACCCCTCCACTTT. Residues: CASSPWIPGNNSPLHF.

This clonotype was counted ten times or more. The chain recombines TRBV24-1 with TRBJ2-5; D gene unclear. The CDR3 has 12 residues. Trimming pared 2 bases from V and 4 bases from J, leaving 4 bases between. Germline V gene lookup returns CDR1 KGHDR and CDR2 SFDVKD. The CDR3 region has the DNA TGTGCCACCAGTGATTCCACAGAGACCCAGTACTTC. Encoded protein: CATSDSTETQYF.

This clonotype appeared many times. The genes are TRBV6-5 and TRBJ2-7; D possibly corresponds to TRBD1 (7 bases). CDR1 MNHEY and CDR2 SVGAGI come from the germline V gene. The CDR3 loop spans 17 amino acids. V was clipped by 0 bases and J by 9 bases, with 24 bases between them. The CDR3 here is CASSYSPAGQSTLGQYF. Written as DNA, the CDR3 is TGTGCCAGCAGTTACTCGCCTGCGGGACAGTCTACCCTCGGGCAGTACTTC.

V and J are TRBV12-3 or TRBV12-4 and TRBJ1-2; D unresolved. The CDR3 covers 13 residues. The V end lost 3 bases, the J end lost 8 bases, and 13 bases lay between the germline ends. The CDR3 is CASSFEAYGGYTF. The CDR3 DNA follows: TGTGCCAGCAGTTTCGAAGCATATGGCGGCTACACCTTC.

This clonotype has at least ten counts. V is TRBV6-5 and J is TRBJ1-4, with unresolved D. CDR3 length: 15 amino acids. V dropped 2 bases and J dropped 5 bases, with 12 bases sitting between them. CDR1 is MNHEY and CDR2 is SVGAGI in the germline V gene. DNA of the CDR3: TGTGCCAGCAGTTACGGGCAAGGCTCGAATGAAAAACTGTTTTTT. Its translation: CASSYGQGSNEKLFF.

The table lists this clonotype with many counts. The V call is TRBV29-1, the J call TRBJ2-5; 7 bases agree with TRBD2. The V segment lost 3 bases and the J segment 1 base; nucleotides outside the gene matches: 2. The germline V gene has CDR1 SQVTM and CDR2 ANQGSEA. The CDR3 spans 13 residues. The chain's CDR3 is CSVDREGQETQYF. CDR3 bases: TGCAGCGTTGACAGGGAGGGCCAAGAGACCCAGTACTTC.

In its sample, this clonotype was seen many times. The V gene is TRBV11-3, the J gene TRBJ2-4; 13 bases match TRBD2. Trimming at V came to 1 base and at J to 7 bases, leaving 22 bases not matched to a gene. The V gene's germline CDR1 is SGHNT and CDR2 YENEEA. This CDR3 region has 22 residues. CDR3: CASSLGGGNIGTSGKNRNIQYF. CDR3 DNA: TGTGCCAGCAGCTTAGGAGGAGGGAACATCGGGACTAGCGGGAAAAACAGGAACATTCAGTACTTC.

This clonotype was recorded many times. The rearrangement links TRBV2 to TRBJ1-2; D gene ambiguous. This CDR3 is 16 amino acids long. V shed 6 bases and J shed 4 bases, with 21 bases lying between them. Looked up from germline, CDR1 is SNHLY and CDR2 is FYNNEI. The chain's CDR3 is CASRVTTRAELYGYTF. CDR3 sequence (DNA): TGTGCCAGCAGGGTGACTACGCGGGCAGAACTCTATGGCTACACCTTC.

Comments on this clonotype: A much larger clone lies a single base off, so this may be a read error. This CDR3 is CPSSRGQGTVGANVLTF. CDR3 coding DNA: TGTCCCAGCAGCCGGGGACAGGGAACTGTTGGGGCCAACGTCCTGACTTTC. V usage is TRBV6-1 and J usage is TRBJ2-6; 9 bases match TRBD1. Germline V gene sequence: CDR1 MNHNS, CDR2 SASEGT. The length of the CDR3 is 17 residues.

A note on this clonotype: A much larger clone is a single base away; this may be a read error. The V and J genes are TRBV29-1 and TRBJ2-3; D may match TRBD1 or TRBD2 (5 bases each). Germline CDR1 and CDR2: SQVTM and ANQGSEA. The V gene lost 4 bases and the J gene lost 5 bases, with 19 bases spanning the gap. There are 15 residues in the CDR3. The CDR3 loop is CSVGDDEEIIDTQYF. In DNA form, the CDR3 reads TGCAGCGTTGGGGACGACGAGGAGATTATAGATACGCAGTATTTT.

This clonotype was seen ten or more times. A much more abundant neighbour one base away suggests this may be a read error. The rearrangement joins TRBV6-5 to TRBJ2-7, with D perhaps matching TRBD1 (5 bases). This CDR3 has 14 amino acids. Looked up from germline, CDR1 is MNHEY and CDR2 is SVGAGI. Trimming stripped 2 bases from V and 5 bases from J, with 13 bases between. The CDR3 is CASSYGEGHDEQYF. In DNA form, the CDR3 reads TGTGCCAGCAGTTACGGGGAAGGACATGACGAGCAGTACTTC.

The chain recombines TRBV20-1 with TRBJ2-5, with TRBD2 identical over 11 bases. The CDR3 length is 16 residues. Per germline, CDR1 DFQATT and CDR2 SNEGSKA (reference sequence). The J segment lost 5 bases and the V segment lost 2 bases, leaving 10 bases of the junction unmatched. The CDR3 reads CSARSQLAGVRETQYF. DNA of the CDR3: TGCAGTGCTAGAAGTCAACTAGCGGGAGTACGGGAGACCCAGTACTTC.

This clonotype was recorded many times. The genes are TRBV6-1 and TRBJ2-6; D unclear. Between the trimmed V and J ends, which lost 0 bases and 0 bases, there was a span of 3 bases. Per germline, CDR1 MNHNS and CDR2 SASEGT. The CDR3 contains 15 residues. This CDR3 reads CASSEANSGANVLTF. The CDR3 DNA reads as TGTGCCAGCAGTGAAGCGAACTCTGGGGCCAACGTCCTGACTTTC.

This clonotype was recorded many times. The V call is TRBV7-9, the J call TRBJ2-7; D unresolved. The ends were cut back, 5 bases at V and 3 bases at J, with 11 bases in the middle. The CDR3 extends over 13 amino acids. In germline, CDR1 is SEHNR, CDR2 FQNEAQ (reference sequence). In DNA form, the CDR3 reads TGTGCCAGCAGCCCCGACTGGATCTACGAGCAGTACTTC. Protein product: CASSPDWIYEQYF. Drawing the rest from reference TRBV7-9 and TRBJ2-7, the complete variable domain is DTGVSQNPRHKITKRGQNVTFRCDPISEHNRLYWYRQTLGQGPEFLTYFQNEAQLEKSRLLSDRFSAERPKGSFSTLEIQRTEQGDSAMYLCASSPDWIYEQYFGPGTRLTVT.

This clonotype was seen repeatedly, ten times or more. The chain couples TRBV6-4 to TRBJ2-2; possibly TRBD1 for D (6 bases). The CDR3 length is 15 residues. Germline V gives CDR1 MRHNA, CDR2 SNTAGT. Trimming took 5 bases from V and 2 from J, leaving 12 bases between them. CDR3 residues: CASSTTGSNTGELFF. The CDR3 region has the DNA TGTGCCAGCAGTACTACAGGGTCCAACACCGGGGAGCTGTTTTTT.

This clonotype was seen ten or more times. V usage is TRBV28 and J usage is TRBJ1-1; 8 bases map to TRBD1. Germline-derived CDR1 and CDR2 are MDHEN and SYDVKM. The CDR3 spans 15 residues. V lost 4 bases to trimming and J lost 3 bases; unmatched junction nucleotides: 7. CDR3 in amino acids: CASSSTRGLDTEAFF. Written as DNA, the CDR3 is TGTGCCAGCAGTTCGACCAGGGGGCTGGACACTGAAGCTTTCTTT.

This chain connects TRBV28 to TRBJ1-2; D gene ambiguous. The CDR3 length is 14 residues. The ends were cut back, 3 bases at V and 3 bases at J, with 11 bases in the middle. The germline gives CDR1 MDHEN, CDR2 SYDVKM. The CDR3 region is CASSFFAQHYGYTF. The CDR3 nucleotides are TGTGCCAGCAGTTTCTTCGCCCAGCACTATGGCTACACCTTC.

This clonotype was detected many times. The rearrangement links TRBV5-1 to TRBJ2-5; 15 nucleotides align to TRBD2. The CDR3 contains 16 residues. Per the germline V gene, CDR1 is SGHRS and CDR2 is YFSETQ. V was pared by 4 bases and J by 4 bases, with 5 bases of the junction left unmatched. The CDR3 DNA sequence: TGCGCCAGCAGCCAGGGACTAGCGGGAGGTCGAGAGACCCAGTACTTC. This sequence encodes CASSQGLAGGRETQYF.

This clonotype showed up many times. The V and J genes are TRBV9 and TRBJ2-7; no firm D call. In germline, CDR1 is SGDLS, CDR2 YYNGEE. Trimming stripped 4 bases from V and 3 bases from J, with 14 bases between. CDR3 size: 14 residues. This CDR3 reads CASSNGPKSYEQYF. In nucleotides, the CDR3 is TGTGCCAGCAGCAATGGACCGAAGAGCTACGAGCAGTACTTC.

This clonotype was counted many times. The chain is built from TRBV4-1 and TRBJ2-3, with 12 bases matching TRBD2. Germline V lookup: CDR1 MGHRA, CDR2 YSYEKL. V shed 3 bases, J shed 7 bases, and the junction held 5 bases outside the gene matches. This CDR3 comprises 15 residues. The CDR3 reads CASSQLAGGGYTQYF. For the CDR3, the DNA is TGCGCCAGCAGCCAGCTAGCGGGAGGGGGATATACGCAGTATTTT.

This chain joins TRBV25-1 and TRBJ2-6, with 7 bases that match TRBD1. The V and J ends lost 9 bases and 1 base, in that order; junction bases with no gene match: 9. The CDR3 covers 16 residues. Germline V gives CDR1 MGHDK, CDR2 SYGVNS. CDR3 DNA: TGTGCCAGTTCCAGGGACAGCTCATCTGGGGCCAACGTCCTGACTTTC. It is translated as CASSRDSSSGANVLTF.

This clonotype was seen repeatedly, ten times or more. V is TRBV28 and J is TRBJ2-4, with D uncertain. This CDR3 spans 16 amino acids. The germline CDR1 and CDR2 sequences are MDHEN and SYDVKM. Trimming removed 2 bases from V and 4 bases from J, with 15 bases in between. The CDR3 sequence is CASSLAPYWSKNIQYF. CDR3 bases: TGTGCCAGCAGTTTAGCTCCTTACTGGAGTAAAAACATTCAGTACTTC.

The sample holds a few counts of this clonotype. Sequence at one end of the junction differs from germline and may be a read error. The chain joins TRBV12-3 or TRBV12-4 to TRBJ2-5; D might be TRBD1 (6 bases). This CDR3 is 13 amino acids long. CDR3 in amino acids: CASSRDNQEAQYF. The CDR3 nucleotides read TGTGCCAGCAGCCGGGACAACCAAGAGGCCCAGTACTTC.

Ten or more counts support this clonotype. The rearrangement joins TRBV12-3 or TRBV12-4 to TRBJ1-1; unclear D gene. The CDR3 consists of 9 residues. The ends were cut back, 5 bases at V and 11 bases at J, with 6 bases in the middle. CDR3 amino acids: CASSPGAFF. In DNA form, the CDR3 reads TGTGCCAGCAGTCCGGGGGCTTTCTTT.